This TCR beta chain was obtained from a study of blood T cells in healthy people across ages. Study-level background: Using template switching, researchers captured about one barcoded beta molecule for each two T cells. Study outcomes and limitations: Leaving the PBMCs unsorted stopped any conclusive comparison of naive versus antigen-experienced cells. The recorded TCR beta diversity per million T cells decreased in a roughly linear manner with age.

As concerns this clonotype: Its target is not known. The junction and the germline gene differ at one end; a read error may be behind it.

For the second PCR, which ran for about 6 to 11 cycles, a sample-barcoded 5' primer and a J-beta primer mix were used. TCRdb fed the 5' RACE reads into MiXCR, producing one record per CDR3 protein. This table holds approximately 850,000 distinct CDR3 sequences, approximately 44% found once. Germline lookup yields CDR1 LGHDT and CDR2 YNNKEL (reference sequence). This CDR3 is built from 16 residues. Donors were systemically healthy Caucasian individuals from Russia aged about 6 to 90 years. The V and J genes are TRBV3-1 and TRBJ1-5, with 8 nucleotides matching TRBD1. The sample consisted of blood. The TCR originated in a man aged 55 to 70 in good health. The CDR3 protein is CASSLSTGDSNRPQHF. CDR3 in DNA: TGTGCCAGCAGCCTTTCGACAGGGGATAGCAATCGGCCCCAGCATTTT.